What follows is one TCR beta chain and its context. The data are from a study of T cells in localized non-small cell lung cancer. Trimming cost V 6 bases and J 1 base, with 10 bases left between them. CDR3 length: 15 amino acids. CDR1 and CDR2 from the germline V gene are SNHLY and FYNNEI. Assay: immunoSEQ multiplex PCR; the TCRdb copy retains only in-frame clones and omits some. The table records approximately 15,000 clones, around 90% of them present only once. The receptor's source is a woman aged 35 to 70 with stage III lung adenocarcinoma. The specimen comprised peripheral blood mononuclear cells, sampled before any cancer treatment. J is TRBJ2-6 and V is TRBV2; D perhaps matches TRBD1 (5 bases). The CDR3, as DNA: TGTGCCAGCAGGATAAGGGGTTCTGGGGCCAACGTCCTGACTTTC. It is translated as CASRIRGSGANVLTF.